The next 27 T cell receptor beta chains were all read from a single sample in a study of blood T cell repertoires in COVID-19. Libraries were prepared by immunoSEQ multiplex PCR; TCRdb keeps only in-frame clonotypes and omits some of them. Of hundreds of thousands of clones listed, less than 90% were seen once; the top ten hold 13%. Sequences were obtained from peripheral blood. The origin of the receptors is a woman aged 70-85 years with COVID-19, enrolled during active disease.

The CDR3 here is CASSVGPGGPGETQYF. The CDR3 region has the DNA TGTGCCAGCAGCGTAGGTCCGGGGGGGCCCGGGGAGACCCAGTACTTC. The chain links TRBV9 to TRBJ2-5; 8 nucleotides line up with TRBD2. Trimming at V came to 0 bases and at J to 5 bases, leaving 9 bases not matched to a gene. This CDR3 has 16 residues. Germline assignment: CDR1 SGDLS and CDR2 YYNGEE.

The CDR3 DNA reads as TGTGCCAGCAGGCATCTCCGGGACAGGGAGGATGTCACTGAAGCTTTCTTT. Encoded protein: CASRHLRDREDVTEAFF. This chain connects TRBV3-1 (or the pseudogene TRBV3-2) to TRBJ1-1; 9 bases agree with TRBD1. CDR1 and CDR2 (germline): LGHDT, YNNKEL (reference sequence). The V segment lost 6 bases and the J segment 4 bases; nucleotides outside the gene matches: 15. The CDR3 totals 17 residues.

CDR3 amino acids: CASRSPWDRERWGYTF. DNA for the CDR3: TGTGCCAGCAGGAGTCCCTGGGACAGGGAACGTTGGGGCTACACCTTC. The J gene is TRBJ1-2, the V gene TRBV27, with TRBD1 identical over 9 bases. This CDR3 comprises 16 residues. Unmatched junction bases numbered 16, after V lost 6 bases and J lost 8 bases. CDR1 and CDR2 from the germline V gene are MNHEY and SMNVEV (reference sequence).

V usage is TRBV5-1 and J usage is TRBJ2-2, with TRBD1 as a possible D gene (6 bases). The V end was cut by 2 bases, the J end by 2 bases, with 10 bases between. This CDR3 spans 15 amino acids. The germline gives CDR1 SGHRS, CDR2 YFSETQ. DNA of the CDR3: TGCGCCAGCAGCTTTGGGACACCAAACACCGGGGAGCTGTTTTTT. Translated: CASSFGTPNTGELFF.

This clone came up once. The CDR3 loop reads CASSSFLRVLGEAFF. The CDR3, as DNA: TGTGCCAGCAGCTCGTTTTTACGGGTACTCGGGGAAGCTTTCTTT. The V gene is TRBV5-8, the J gene TRBJ1-1; D is undetermined. V was trimmed by 3 bases and J by 8 bases, leaving 20 bases between them. Germline values: CDR1 SGHTS, CDR2 YDEGEE. The CDR3 extends over 15 amino acids.

The rearrangement joins TRBV10-3 to TRBJ2-7; 7 positions agree with TRBD1. The CDR3 is 14 amino acids. After removal of 5 bases from V and 0 bases from J, the junction contained 4 bases not matched to a gene. The germline CDR1 and CDR2 sequences are ENHRY and SYGVKD. DNA for the CDR3: TGTGCCATCAGTCCGGGACAGTTCTCCTACGAGCAGTACTTC. Encoded protein: CAISPGQFSYEQYF.

J is TRBJ2-7 and V is TRBV18; D is unclear. The CDR3 runs 12 residues. The germline V gene has CDR1 KGHSH and CDR2 LQKENI. The ends were cut back, 1 base at V and 5 bases at J, with 6 bases in the middle. CDR3 nucleotide sequence: TGTGCCAGCTCACCACAAAGAGACGAGCAGTACTTC. Translating gives CASSPQRDEQYF.

This clone turned up a few times. The chain uses TRBV30 and TRBJ2-1; 9 bases map to TRBD2. CDR3 size: 14 residues. The J segment lost 6 bases and the V segment lost 3 bases, leaving 6 bases of the junction unmatched. Looked up from germline, CDR1 is GTSNPN and CDR2 is SVGIG (reference sequence). This CDR3 is CAWRRGGALNEQFF. The CDR3, as DNA: TGTGCCTGGAGACGCGGGGGGGCCCTCAATGAGCAGTTCTTC.

The chain uses TRBV30 and TRBJ2-5, with D perhaps matching TRBD2 (5 bases). The CDR3 length is 14 residues. V lost 0 bases and J lost 5, with 13 bases in between. The V gene's germline CDR1 is GTSNPN and CDR2 SVGIG (reference sequence). Here the CDR3 reads CAWSVGDTHETQYF. The CDR3, as DNA: TGTGCCTGGAGTGTGGGAGATACCCACGAGACCCAGTACTTC.

V usage is TRBV13 and J usage is TRBJ2-2; 10 bases map to TRBD2. Trimming removed 4 bases from V and 7 bases from J; junction bases left unmatched: 9. The CDR3 is made up of 16 amino acids. Germline assignment: CDR1 PRHDT and CDR2 FYEKMQ (reference sequence). The CDR3 bases are TGTGCCAGCAGCTCCCGAGCGGGGGGGCCTTTCGGGGAGCTGTTTTTT. This codes for CASSSRAGGPFGELFF.

This clone was recorded a few times. The chain uses TRBV5-1 and TRBJ2-5; TRBD2 matches 11 bases. V shed 4 bases and J 3 bases; nucleotides not matched to a gene: 2. CDR3 size: 14 residues. CDR1 and CDR2 from the germline V gene are SGHRS and YFSETQ. CDR3 nucleotides: TGCGCCAGCAGCGCACTAGCGGGGGAAGAGACCCAGTACTTC. Translated, it gives CASSALAGEETQYF.

The J gene is TRBJ1-2, the V gene TRBV5-8, with no clear D. The CDR3 extends over 13 amino acids. Between the trimmed V and J ends, which lost 4 bases and 2 bases, there was a span of 9 bases. Germline CDR1 is SGHTS and CDR2 is YDEGEE. The CDR3 DNA reads TGTGCCAGCAGCGGAGGGTCGAACTATGGCTACACCTTC. It is translated as CASSGGSNYGYTF.

V gene TRBV9 combines with J gene TRBJ2-7; a possible D gene is TRBD2 (6 bases). Germline V gene data show CDR1 as SGDLS and CDR2 as YYNGEE. V shed 0 bases and J shed 0 bases, with 10 bases lying between them. The CDR3 has 15 residues. CDR3: CASSVAPGDSYEQYF. As DNA, the CDR3 is TGTGCCAGCAGCGTAGCTCCGGGGGACTCCTACGAGCAGTACTTC.

The chain employs TRBV19 and TRBJ2-6; 7 bases match TRBD1. The germline gives CDR1 LNHDA, CDR2 SQIVND (reference sequence). This CDR3 region has 17 residues. V gave up 3 bases and J gave up 0 bases; unmatched junction bases: 5. The CDR3 bases are TGTGCCAGTAGTATGCCGGGACAGCCCTCTGGGGCCAACGTCCTGACTTTC. Translating it yields CASSMPGQPSGANVLTF.

The chain links TRBV7-9 to TRBJ1-2; tentatively, D is TRBD1 (5 bases). V lost 8 bases, J lost 5 bases, and 15 bases lay in between. The CDR3 is 13 residues long. Germline V CDR1 and CDR2: SEHNR, FQNEAQ (reference sequence). CDR3 amino acids: CASGGTDPYGYTF. The CDR3 DNA sequence: TGTGCCAGCGGCGGGACGGATCCGTATGGCTACACCTTC.

This clone was seen only once. The chain joins TRBV24-1 to TRBJ2-2; maybe TRBD1 (5 bases). The CDR3 extends over 15 amino acids. In germline, CDR1 is KGHDR, CDR2 SFDVKD. V was trimmed by 5 bases and J by 3 bases, leaving 12 bases between them. CDR3 nucleotides: TGTGCCACCAGTGGTATTAGGGGTGACACCGGGGAGCTGTTTTTT. It is translated as CATSGIRGDTGELFF.

The chain recombines TRBV3-1 (or the pseudogene TRBV3-2) with TRBJ2-3; 9 nucleotides agree with TRBD2. V was pared by 6 bases and J by 4 bases, with 5 bases of the junction left unmatched. Germline loops: CDR1 LGHDT, CDR2 YNNKEL (reference sequence). This CDR3 comprises 14 residues. CDR3 protein: CASSPGLASDTQYF. For the CDR3, the DNA is TGTGCCAGCAGTCCGGGACTAGCATCAGATACGCAGTATTTT.

The V call is TRBV5-1, the J call TRBJ1-2; TRBD1 matches at 8 bases. The CDR3 totals 15 residues. Germline V gives CDR1 SGHRS, CDR2 YFSETQ. The V gene end was trimmed by 5 bases and the J gene end by 1 base; junction bases not matched to a gene: 7. The CDR3 DNA follows: TGCGCCAGCAGGGTTACAGGGGGGATTAACTATGGCTACACCTTC. It is translated as CASRVTGGINYGYTF.

This sequence joins TRBV27 and TRBJ2-1; 14 bases line up with TRBD2. This CDR3 has 15 residues. Trimming cost V 5 bases and J 8 bases; bases outside gene matches: 5. Germline CDR1 reads MNHEY; CDR2 reads SMNVEV (reference sequence). The CDR3 DNA sequence: TGTGCCAGCAGTCGACTAGCGGGGGGGCGTGATGAGCAGTTCTTC. Protein: CASSRLAGGRDEQFF.

The chain employs TRBV4-1 and TRBJ1-1; no definite D call. The CDR3 sequence is 14 residues long. The germline gives CDR1 MGHRA, CDR2 YSYEKL. V gave up 1 base and J gave up 0 bases, with 6 bases separating them. The CDR3 DNA sequence: TGCGCCAGCAGCCAAGTCCAAATGAACACTGAAGCTTTCTTT. It codes for CASSQVQMNTEAFF.

The gene calls are TRBV3-1 (or the pseudogene TRBV3-2) and TRBJ2-1; 7 nucleotides agree with TRBD2. Germline V lookup: CDR1 LGHDT, CDR2 YNNKEL (reference sequence). The CDR3 spans 15 residues. J lost 10 bases, V lost 5 bases, and 14 bases had no gene match. CDR3 residues: CASSATRERGWEQFF. The DNA for the CDR3 is TGTGCCAGCAGCGCTACAAGGGAGCGGGGTTGGGAGCAGTTCTTC.

This rearrangement joins TRBV11-2 to TRBJ1-1; TRBD1 agrees at 7 bases. This CDR3 has 14 residues. The V gene's germline CDR1 is SGHAT and CDR2 FQNNGV. V dropped 4 bases and J dropped 0; count of bases not matched to a gene: 2. The CDR3 loop is CASSWGQMNTEAFF. CDR3 DNA: TGTGCCAGCAGCTGGGGACAGATGAACACTGAAGCTTTCTTT.

In its sample, this clone was seen once. The chain uses TRBV6-6 and TRBJ1-1; 8 positions match TRBD1. V trimming: 6 bases; J trimming: 0 bases; junction bases outside the gene matches: 9. Germline CDR1 and CDR2: MNHNY and SVGAGI (reference sequence). The CDR3 has 16 residues. The CDR3 spells CASSSGQGRMNTEAFF. CDR3 coding DNA: TGTGCCAGCAGCTCAGGACAGGGCAGGATGAACACTGAAGCTTTCTTT.

The rearrangement joins TRBV6-2 or TRBV6-3 to TRBJ2-7; 10 bases agree with TRBD2. With 6 bases clipped from V and 6 bases from J, the junction kept 8 bases outside the gene matches. Germline CDR1 is MNHEY and CDR2 is SVGEGT. The CDR3 has 14 residues. In nucleotides, the CDR3 is TGTGCCAGCAGCCGAGCGGGGGGGCCTCGCGAGCAGTACTTC. Its protein is CASSRAGGPREQYF.

The chain links TRBV29-1 to TRBJ1-1; D is perhaps TRBD1 (5 bases). The V gene lost 5 bases and the J gene lost 1 base, with 14 bases spanning the gap. The CDR3 loop spans 14 amino acids. CDR1 SQVTM and CDR2 ANQGSEA come from the germline V gene. CDR3 residues: CSVSLLGGNTEAFF. DNA of the CDR3: TGCAGCGTTTCTCTGTTGGGGGGGAACACTGAAGCTTTCTTT.

This rearrangement joins TRBV6-5 to TRBJ2-7, with a possible D match to TRBD2 (7 bases). The CDR3 runs 13 residues. CDR1 is MNHEY, CDR2 SVGAGI, per germline. Trimming removed 6 bases at V and 1 base at J, with 10 bases between. The CDR3 loop is CASRRGQSYEQYF. Written as DNA, the CDR3 is TGTGCCAGCAGGCGGGGGCAATCCTACGAGCAGTACTTC.

This chain joins TRBV12-3 or TRBV12-4 and TRBJ1-2; tentatively, D is TRBD1 (6 bases). Trimming took off 2 bases at V and 7 bases at J, with 11 bases between the two ends. The CDR3 has 13 amino acids. The CDR3 spells CASSLSGATGYTF. The CDR3 DNA is TGTGCCAGCAGTTTATCAGGGGCCACTGGCTACACCTTC.